The clone carrying this TCR beta chain was recorded a few times. This CDR3 has 15 residues. CDR1 SGDLS and CDR2 YYNGEE come from the germline V gene. With 0 bases removed from V and 4 bases from J, the gap between germline ends came to 13 bases. The data belong to a study of cytomegalovirus exposure and HLA in healthy donors. PCR involved 60 Vbeta and 13 Jbeta primers. Produced via immunoSEQ multiplex PCR; TCRdb's table is partial and in-frame only. Of approximately 170,000 clones in the sample, about 70% were seen once. Source material: PBMCs. The chain has TRBV9 and TRBJ1-1; D remains ambiguous. The clonotype originates from a woman younger than 30 in good health and CMV-seropositive. The CDR3 loop reads CASSVVSREATEAFF. CDR3 sequence (DNA): TGTGCCAGCAGCGTAGTTTCAAGGGAGGCCACTGAAGCTTTCTTT.